These T cell receptor beta chains were read from a single sample in a study of T-cell memory formation after mild COVID-19. TCRdb passed the 5' RACE reads through MiXCR, listing each CDR3 protein once. Among under 300,000 distinct CDR3 sequences listed, around a tenth were seen once. The sequenced sample was PBMCs or a T cell subset sorted from them (not recorded which). The receptor source for this set is a man aged 18 to 35 who had mild COVID-19 (a few samples of this study predate the infection). Cell type and time point are not known. Each CDR3 is given with its conserved first and last residue. The D gene is left open where the match is weak. Only part of the rows carry a size: once, few, many, or a class if the clone is expanded.

TRBJ2-1 | . | TRBV11-2 | . | 13 | TGTGCCAGCAGCTTCGGACAGAAGGATGAGCAGTTCTTC | CASSFGQKDEQFF
TRBJ1-3 | . | TRBV24-1 | . | 13 | TGTGCCACCAGTGATTTGGACGGAAACACCATATATTTT | CATSDLDGNTIYF
TRBJ1-1 | once | TRBV10-3 | TRBD1 | 15 | TGTGCCATCAGTGGTCAGGGGGGAGAGAGCACTGAAGCTTTCTTT | CAISGQGGESTEAFF
TRBJ1-6 | few | TRBV30 | . | 13 | TGTGCCTGGAGTCCGGACGACAATTCACCCCTCCACTTT | CAWSPDDNSPLHF
TRBJ1-1 | . | TRBV29-1 | . | 14 | TGCAGCGTTGATGCCAGGGGCTTGAACACTGAAGCTTTCTTT | CSVDARGLNTEAFF
TRBJ2-3 | . | TRBV5-1 | TRBD1 | 17 | TGCGCCAGCAGCTTGCCAGACAGGGTATTATTCACAGATACGCAGTATTTT | CASSLPDRVLFTDTQYF
TRBJ1-5 | . | TRBV10-2 | . | 14 | TGCGCCAGCAGTGGCCAGGGAGTCAATCAGTCCCAGCATTTT | CASSGQGVNQSQHF
TRBJ2-2 | many | TRBV7-6 | . | 13 | TGTGCCAGCAGCTCAGGTGTCACCGGGGAGCTGTTTTTT | CASSSGVTGELFF
TRBJ1-1 | few | TRBV7-2 | . | 13 | TGTGCCAGCAGCTTGACAGCCACCCTCGAAGCTTTCTTT | CASSLTATLEAFF
TRBJ2-2 | few | TRBV10-3 | . | 15 | TGTGCCATCAGTGAGGTGGACACCTTCACCGGGGAGCTGTTTTTT | CAISEVDTFTGELFF
TRBJ1-2 | . | TRBV7-2 | . | 13 | TGTGCCAGCAGCTTAGTAGGTTCCGATGGCTACACCTTC | CASSLVGSDGYTF
TRBJ2-3 | few | TRBV10-3 | . | 12 | TGTGCCATTCGGAGGGGCGAGGATACGCAGTATTTT | CAIRRGEDTQYF
TRBJ1-1 | . | TRBV5-1 | TRBD1 | 17 | TGCGCCAGCAGTCACATAGACAGGGGGCAAGTTAGCACTGAAGCTTTCTTT | CASSHIDRGQVSTEAFF
TRBJ2-1 | . | TRBV10-3 | . | 15 | TGTGCCATCAGTCACGGGACAAGGGGGGACAATGAGCAGTTCTTC | CAISHGTRGDNEQFF
TRBJ2-3 | . | TRBV4-1 | TRBD2 | 18 | TGCGCCAGCAGCCTAGGACTAGCGGGGGGCCGATCTACAGATACGCAGTATTTT | CASSLGLAGGRSTDTQYF
TRBJ2-6 | . | TRBV12-3/TRBV12-4 | . | 13 | TGTGCCAGCAGAGGTATGGGGGCCAACGTCCTGACTTTC | CASRGMGANVLTF
TRBJ1-3 | . | TRBV4-1 | . | 16 | TGCGCCAGCAGCCAAAAGTCCAAGAGCTCTGGAAACACCATATATTTT | CASSQKSKSSGNTIYF
TRBJ2-3 | . | TRBV7-9 | TRBD2 | 16 | TGTGCCAGCAGCCTCCGGACTAGCGGGGTAACAGATACGCAGTATTTT | CASSLRTSGVTDTQYF
TRBJ1-1 | few | TRBV2 | . | 12 | TGTGCCAGCAGTCGCCGGTACACTGAAGCTTTCTTT | CASSRRYTEAFF
TRBJ2-3 | . | TRBV27 | . | 17 | TGTGCCAGCAGTTTGTCAACCATCCTGGGATACACAGATACGCAGTATTTT | CASSLSTILGYTDTQYF
TRBJ2-3 | few | TRBV5-1 | . | 12 | TGCGCCAGCAGCCCGGAACGAGATACGCAGTATTTT | CASSPERDTQYF
TRBJ2-1 | many | TRBV7-2 | . | 15 | TGTGCCAGCAGCTTTAACGAGGGAGGCTACAATGAGCAGTTCTTC | CASSFNEGGYNEQFF
TRBJ1-1 | few | TRBV29-1 | . | 16 | TGCAGCGTTGACAGGCAGGGCCCTAACGTCGGCTCTGAAGCTTTCTTT | CSVDRQGPNVGSEAFF
TRBJ2-3 | . | TRBV21-1 | . | 13 | TGTGCCAGCAGACTAATCCAGACAGATACGCAGTATTTT | CASRLIQTDTQYF
TRBJ2-7 | many | TRBV28 | . | 15 | TGTGCCAGCAGTTTTTTCGGGGTCCGGTCCTACGAGCAGTACTTC | CASSFFGVRSYEQYF
TRBJ2-7 | . | TRBV10-3 | TRBD1 | 13 | TGTGCCAGCCGGGACAGGGTAGAGAACGAGCAGTACTTC | CASRDRVENEQYF
TRBJ2-3 | . | TRBV5-1 | . | 15 | TGCGCCAGCAGCTTAAAAAGTGGAAGGACAGATACGCAGTATTTT | CASSLKSGRTDTQYF
TRBJ1-1 | . | TRBV18 | TRBD1 | 15 | TGTGCCAGCTCACAAACAGGGGGCGCGAACACTGAAGCTTTCTTT | CASSQTGGANTEAFF
TRBJ2-2 | . | TRBV7-8 | TRBD2 | 17 | TGTGCCAGCAGCTCCTTTCTAACTAGCGGGGGCACCGGGGAGCTGTTTTTT | CASSSFLTSGGTGELFF
TRBJ1-5 | few | TRBV20-1 | TRBD1 | 12 | TGCAGTGCTCTACAGGGGAATCAGCCCCAGCATTTT | CSALQGNQPQHF
TRBJ2-2 | many | TRBV27 | TRBD1 | 14 | TGTGCCAGCAACCGACAGGGGGAAACCGGGGAGCTGTTTTTT | CASNRQGETGELFF
TRBJ1-1 | . | TRBV20-1 | . | 13 | TGCAGTGCTCGACAGGACAGAGAAACTGAAGCTTTCTTT | CSARQDRETEAFF
TRBJ2-1 | many | TRBV20-1 | TRBD2 | 14 | TGCAGTGCTAGAGCAGCGGGGGGGTTCAATGAGCAGTTCTTC | CSARAAGGFNEQFF
TRBJ1-5 | . | TRBV6-6 | . | 15 | TGTGCCAGCAGTTTCCCCAGGGAGGGCAATCAGCCCCAGCATTTT | CASSFPREGNQPQHF
TRBJ1-1 | many | TRBV20-1 | . | 12 | TGCAGTGCTAGAGATTCGGCTTTTGAAGCTTTCTTT | CSARDSAFEAFF
TRBJ2-3 | few | TRBV4-1 | TRBD1 | 18 | TGCGCCAGCAGCCACCAGAAAGCCGGGACAGGGTTTGAAGATACGCAGTATTTT | CASSHQKAGTGFEDTQYF
TRBJ1-5 | few | TRBV12-3/TRBV12-4 | . | 12 | TGTGCCAGCAGTTTGCCTCCCCAGCCCCAGCATTTT | CASSLPPQPQHF
TRBJ1-5 | few | TRBV6-2/TRBV6-3 | TRBD1 | 14 | TGTGCCAGCAGTTCGACAGGGGAAGTTCAGCCCCAGCATTTT | CASSSTGEVQPQHF
TRBJ2-6 | few | TRBV30 | . | 14 | TGTGCCTGGAGTCACTTCCCCAAGGCCAACGTCCTGACTTTC | CAWSHFPKANVLTF
TRBJ1-6 | few | TRBV20-1 | . | 15 | TGCAGTGCCATGGAACAGGGCTCCTATAATTCACCCCTCCACTTT | CSAMEQGSYNSPLHF
TRBJ2-5 | . | TRBV10-3 | . | 13 | TGTGCCATCACCCCAGGCGTTCAAGAGACCCAGTACTTC | CAITPGVQETQYF
TRBJ1-5 | . | TRBV28 | TRBD1 | 14 | TGTGCCAGCAGGCGAGACAGGGCACGTCAGCCCCAGCATTTT | CASRRDRARQPQHF
TRBJ2-2 | . | TRBV7-9 | . | 17 | TGTGCCAGCAGCCCATTATCAAGACGGACGAACACCGGGGAGCTGTTTTTT | CASSPLSRRTNTGELFF
TRBJ2-3 | few | TRBV2 | . | 13 | TGTGCCAGCATGGCGGCCGGGACAGATACGCAGTATTTT | CASMAAGTDTQYF
TRBJ1-2 | few | TRBV4-1 | . | 14 | TGCGCCAGCAGCCAAGAATGGGGTTCTTATGGCTACACCTTC | CASSQEWGSYGYTF
TRBJ2-3 | many | TRBV5-6 | . | 14 | TGTGCCAGCAGCCCGGGACGTACGGCGGTCACGCAGTATTTT | CASSPGRTAVTQYF
TRBJ1-2 | . | TRBV6-2/TRBV6-3 | . | 15 | TGTGCCAGCAGTTCGGCTGGGGAAGGTTGGCAATTGTACACCTTC | CASSSAGEGWQLYTF
TRBJ2-3 | many | TRBV7-9 | TRBD1 | 15 | TGTGCCAGCACCATGGGACAGGGATTCACAGATACGCAGTATTTT | CASTMGQGFTDTQYF
TRBJ2-2 | few | TRBV3-1 | TRBD2 | 16 | TGTGCCAGCAGCCGATCGGGACTAGGGGACCCCGGGGAGCTGTTTTTT | CASSRSGLGDPGELFF
TRBJ1-1 | . | TRBV4-1 | . | 14 | TGCGCCAGCAGCCCAGATATGACAGACACTGAAGCTTTCTTT | CASSPDMTDTEAFF
TRBJ1-2 | many | TRBV4-3 | . | 18 | TGCGCCAGCAGCCCCCCTCCGTCGCAGACCAAGGGACTCTATGGCTACACCTTC | CASSPPPSQTKGLYGYTF